The 5 T cell receptor beta chains presented below share a single source sample, sequenced in a study of T cell responses to AZD1222 COVID-19 vaccine. The data were produced by immunoSEQ multiplex PCR, yet TCRdb's version contains in-frame clones alone and is incomplete. The sample holds about 120,000 clones; roughly 91% are singletons and the top ten take 3.5% to 5%. The specimen comprised peripheral blood, sampled on day 0 of AZD1222 vaccination. These receptors came from an adult in good health.

The chain carries TRBV2 and TRBJ1-5, with D perhaps TRBD1 (5 bases). The CDR3 spans 15 residues. V was clipped by 3 bases and J by 0 bases, with 9 bases between them. Germline-derived CDR1 and CDR2 are SNHLY and FYNNEI. The chain's CDR3 is CASSDKGLSNQPQHF. DNA for the CDR3: TGTGCCAGCAGTGACAAGGGACTTAGCAATCAGCCCCAGCATTTT.

V is TRBV12-3 or TRBV12-4 and J is TRBJ2-1, with a possible D match to TRBD2 (5 bases). V lost 10 bases and J 7 bases, leaving 17 bases between the germline ends. The CDR3 length is 13 residues. The CDR3 DNA sequence: TGTGCCACCTGCCCCCACACGGGGAATGAGCAGTTCTTC. This sequence encodes CATCPHTGNEQFF.

The chain employs TRBV7-5 and TRBJ1-5; the D segment call TRBD1 is taken from the table without a DNA check. TRBV7-5 counts as a pseudogene. The CDR3 consists of 20 residues. CDR3 amino acids: CVRSQYTRDRGSYSNQPQHF. Here the CDR3 DNA reads TGTGTCAGAAGCCAATACACCCGGGACAGGGGTTCTTATAGCAATCAGCCCCAGCATTTT.

This chain connects TRBV19 to TRBJ2-7; D is possibly TRBD1 (6 bases). CDR3 length equals 16 residues. CDR1 and CDR2 (germline): LNHDA, SQIVND (reference sequence). The V end was cut by 5 bases, the J end by 0 bases, with 17 bases between. CDR3: CASSAFGQPSSYEQYF. The DNA for the CDR3 is TGTGCCAGTAGTGCTTTCGGACAGCCGAGCTCCTACGAGCAGTACTTC.

This chain uses TRBV2 with TRBJ1-1; 7 bases are a match to TRBD1. The CDR3 runs to 11 residues. V lost 6 bases, J lost 11 bases, and 6 bases stayed unmatched. In germline, CDR1 is SNHLY, CDR2 FYNNEI. This chain's CDR3 is CASREGASAFF. The CDR3 DNA sequence: TGTGCCAGCAGGGAGGGGGCGTCGGCTTTCTTT.